Reported below is one T cell receptor (beta chain). Its target is not known. The entry originates in a study of PD-1 blockade in classical Hodgkin lymphoma. Findings of the study overall: A significant rise in TCR diversity was seen by C4D1 for CD4+ cells but not for CD8+ cells.

All the patients suffered relapse after autologous stem cell transplantation, and brentuximab vedotin exposure differed. Complete response, partial response or progressive disease were the best responses. The repertoire was sequenced with immunoSEQ multiplex PCR; TCRdb's copy has only in-frame clones and lacks some. This table has some 95,000 clones, roughly 87% appearing once. With 6 bases removed from V and 5 bases from J, the gap between germline ends came to 13 bases. Germline V gene lookup returns CDR1 MDHEN and CDR2 SYDVKM. This CDR3 is 13 amino acids long. The sample consisted of peripheral blood mononuclear cells (PBMCs), taken before the second cycle of nivolumab. The source of this sequence is a human donor with classical Hodgkin lymphoma. This rearrangement joins TRBV28 to TRBJ1-1; the D gene is possibly TRBD1 (6 bases). CDR3 sequence reads: CASSLRGGTEAFF. CDR3 coding DNA: TGTGCCAGCAGCCTCAGGGGTGGTACTGAAGCTTTCTTT. The full variable domain, rest sourced from reference TRBV28 and TRBJ1-1, is DVKVTQSSRYLVKRTGEKVFLECVQDMDHENMFWYRQDPGLGLRLIYFSYDVKMKEKGDIPEGYSVSREKKERFSLILESASTNQTSMYLCASSLRGGTEAFFGQGTRLTVV.